The rows below give T cell receptor beta chains drawn from one sample of a study of early T cells in non-severe SARS-CoV-2 infection. TCRdb re-called the 5' RACE reads through MiXCR, storing one row per CDR3 protein. The table has about 40,000 distinct CDR3 sequences, about 5.3% seen once. What was sequenced was whole blood. These receptors all come from an adult who was a healthcare worker with PCR-confirmed SARS-CoV-2 infection or an uninfected control (not recorded which). Each CDR3 is given with its conserved first and last residue. Each record gives: V gene, J gene, clone size, D gene, CDR3 protein, CDR3 DNA. A D gene is named only where the DNA matches it firmly. Not all rows give a size; the values are once, few, many and, for expanded clones, a class.

V: TRBV6-5; J: TRBJ1-2; size: many; D: .; CDR3: CASNAQGRGYYGYTF; DNA: TGTGCCAGCAACGCACAGGGAAGGGGCTACTATGGCTACACCTTC
V: TRBV29-1; J: TRBJ2-7; size: .; D: .; CDR3: CSVEEDFFGRRRHEQYF; DNA: TGCAGCGTTGAAGAGGATTTTTTCGGCAGGCGGCGACACGAGCAGTACTTC
V: TRBV7-9; J: TRBJ2-7; size: many; D: TRBD1; CDR3: CASSSPGQENYEQYF; DNA: TGTGCCAGCAGCTCTCCGGGACAGGAAAACTACGAGCAGTACTTC
V: TRBV27; J: TRBJ1-4; size: .; D: .; CDR3: CASSLIMQREKLFF; DNA: TGTGCCAGCAGTTTAATCATGCAGCGGGAAAAACTGTTTTTT
V: TRBV10-3; J: TRBJ1-6; size: few; D: TRBD1; CDR3: CAISDRGAGTAFSSPLHF; DNA: TGTGCCATCAGTGATAGGGGGGCCGGGACAGCTTTTAGTTCACCCCTCCACTTT
V: TRBV7-9; J: TRBJ1-1; size: many; D: .; CDR3: CASSLLNTEAFF; DNA: TGTGCCAGCAGCTTACTGAACACTGAAGCTTTCTTT
V: TRBV7-3; J: TRBJ2-3; size: many; D: TRBD2; CDR3: CASSSAGGPPDTQYF; DNA: TGTGCCAGCAGCTCAGCGGGAGGGCCACCAGATACGCAGTATTTT
V: TRBV5-1; J: TRBJ2-3; size: many; D: TRBD1; CDR3: CASRPGQGIDTQYF; DNA: TGCGCCAGCAGGCCTGGACAGGGGATAGATACGCAGTATTTT
V: TRBV6-1; J: TRBJ2-1; size: many; D: .; CDR3: CASQRESGFANEQFF; DNA: TGTGCCAGCCAAAGGGAATCAGGGTTCGCCAATGAGCAGTTCTTC
V: TRBV6-1; J: TRBJ2-3; size: once; D: .; CDR3: CASSEGRSADTQYF; DNA: TGTGCCAGCAGTGAAGGGAGAAGCGCAGATACGCAGTATTTT
V: TRBV28; J: TRBJ2-6; size: many; D: .; CDR3: CASSSPGRSGANVLTF; DNA: TGTGCCAGCAGTTCACCGGGACGCTCTGGGGCCAACGTCCTGACTTTC
V: TRBV7-9; J: TRBJ1-4; size: .; D: .; CDR3: CASTGQSTNEKLFF; DNA: TGTGCCAGCACCGGACAGTCAACTAATGAAAAACTGTTTTTT
V: TRBV7-2; J: TRBJ2-5; size: many; D: .; CDR3: CASSLRQEETQYF; DNA: TGTGCCAGCAGCCTCAGACAGGAAGAGACCCAGTACTTC
V: TRBV12-3/TRBV12-4; J: TRBJ2-1; size: .; D: .; CDR3: CASRGAGNEQFF; DNA: TGTGCCAGCCGGGGGGCTGGGAATGAGCAGTTCTTC
V: TRBV3-1; J: TRBJ2-2; size: .; D: .; CDR3: CASRRDSGVGELFF; DNA: TGTGCCAGCAGGCGGGACAGCGGGGTCGGGGAGCTGTTTTTT
V: TRBV20-1; J: TRBJ1-6; size: few; D: TRBD1; CDR3: CSARARGQDYSPLHF; DNA: TGCAGTGCTAGAGCGAGGGGGCAAGATTATTCACCCCTCCACTTT
V: TRBV6-5; J: TRBJ2-3; size: few; D: TRBD2; CDR3: CASSYSTYSGVSTDTQYF; DNA: TGTGCCAGCAGTTACTCTACATATAGCGGGGTTAGCACAGATACGCAGTATTTT
V: TRBV20-1; J: TRBJ2-5; size: many; D: .; CDR3: CSARGSPDGTGTQYF; DNA: TGCAGTGCTAGAGGGTCCCCGGACGGCACAGGGACCCAGTACTTC
V: TRBV5-4; J: TRBJ2-1; size: .; D: TRBD2; CDR3: CASSWDSGNEQFF; DNA: TGTGCCAGCAGCTGGGATAGCGGGAATGAGCAGTTCTTC
V: TRBV5-1; J: TRBJ1-2; size: many; D: TRBD1; CDR3: CASSLNRGRGYGYTF; DNA: TGCGCCAGCAGCTTAAACAGGGGGCGCGGCTATGGCTACACCTTC
V: TRBV28; J: TRBJ2-1; size: .; D: .; CDR3: CASRPGIPDEQFF; DNA: TGTGCCAGCAGACCCGGCATACCGGATGAGCAGTTCTTC
V: TRBV12-3/TRBV12-4; J: TRBJ1-5; size: few; D: TRBD1; CDR3: CASSSTGGRQPQHF; DNA: TGTGCCAGCAGCTCCACAGGGGGCAGACAGCCCCAGCATTTT
V: TRBV6-2/TRBV6-3; J: TRBJ2-1; size: many; D: TRBD1; CDR3: CASSFGTGWNEQFF; DNA: TGTGCCAGCAGTTTCGGGACAGGGTGGAATGAGCAGTTCTTC
V: TRBV3-1; J: TRBJ2-1; size: few; D: TRBD2; CDR3: CASSPDPTGLAGGSEEQFF; DNA: TGTGCCAGCAGCCCCGACCCTACGGGACTAGCGGGAGGGTCCGAAGAGCAGTTCTTC
V: TRBV7-9; J: TRBJ2-2; size: .; D: TRBD2; CDR3: CASSQRLAGDTGELFF; DNA: TGTGCCAGCAGCCAGAGATTAGCGGGAGATACCGGGGAGCTGTTTTTT
V: TRBV12-3/TRBV12-4; J: TRBJ2-1; size: many; D: .; CDR3: CASSFQGKKNEQFF; DNA: TGTGCCAGCAGTTTTCAGGGTAAGAAAAATGAGCAGTTCTTC
V: TRBV18; J: TRBJ2-7; size: many; D: TRBD1; CDR3: CASSPFSGQASYEQYF; DNA: TGTGCCAGCTCACCTTTTTCGGGACAGGCCTCCTACGAGCAGTACTTC
V: TRBV9; J: TRBJ2-1; size: few; D: .; CDR3: CASSAPPESSYNEQFF; DNA: TGTGCCAGCAGCGCCCCCCCAGAGAGCTCCTACAATGAGCAGTTCTTC
V: TRBV7-8; J: TRBJ1-4; size: many; D: .; CDR3: CASSLTERNEKLFF; DNA: TGTGCCAGCAGCTTAACAGAACGAAATGAAAAACTGTTTTTT
V: TRBV7-2; J: TRBJ2-7; size: many; D: TRBD1; CDR3: CASSSYRGSSYEQYF; DNA: TGTGCCAGCAGCTCTTACAGGGGAAGCTCCTACGAGCAGTACTTC
V: TRBV6-6; J: TRBJ2-1; size: many; D: .; CDR3: CASSPPLVDEQFF; DNA: TGTGCCAGCAGCCCACCACTAGTAGATGAGCAGTTCTTC
V: TRBV2; J: TRBJ2-5; size: many; D: TRBD1; CDR3: CASSRFGQGSRETQYF; DNA: TGTGCCAGCAGCCGATTTGGACAGGGTTCGAGGGAGACCCAGTACTTC
V: TRBV20-1; J: TRBJ2-7; size: .; D: .; CDR3: CSARDVQGWYEQYF; DNA: TGCAGTGCTAGAGACGTGCAGGGGTGGTACGAGCAGTACTTC
V: TRBV6-5; J: TRBJ1-2; size: .; D: .; CDR3: CASSYSGYSYGYTF; DNA: TGTGCCAGCAGTTACTCTGGGTACAGCTATGGCTACACCTTC
V: TRBV11-2; J: TRBJ2-6; size: many; D: TRBD2; CDR3: CASSLDQGLAGASGANVLTF; DNA: TGTGCCAGCAGCTTAGATCAGGGACTAGCGGGGGCATCGGGGGCCAACGTCCTGACTTTC
V: TRBV20-1; J: TRBJ1-1; size: many; D: .; CDR3: CSASAPGRGYTEAFF; DNA: TGCAGTGCTAGCGCCCCCGGGCGGGGCTACACTGAAGCTTTCTTT
V: TRBV5-4; J: TRBJ2-5; size: .; D: TRBD2; CDR3: CASSSGAGGQETQYF; DNA: TGTGCCAGCAGCTCGGGAGCGGGGGGGCAAGAGACCCAGTACTTC
V: TRBV13; J: TRBJ2-7; size: many; D: TRBD1; CDR3: CASSSRTGGSYEQYF; DNA: TGTGCCAGCAGCTCCCGGACAGGGGGCTCCTACGAGCAGTACTTC
V: TRBV12-3/TRBV12-4; J: TRBJ2-5; size: many; D: .; CDR3: CASSLDPEGTQYF; DNA: TGTGCCAGCAGTTTAGACCCCGAAGGGACCCAGTACTTC
V: TRBV18; J: TRBJ2-7; size: many; D: TRBD1; CDR3: CASSPRDRTEQYF; DNA: TGTGCCAGCTCACCACGGGACAGAACCGAGCAGTACTTC
V: TRBV7-9; J: TRBJ2-1; size: many; D: .; CDR3: CASSLVLALRMGEQFF; DNA: TGTGCCAGCAGCTTAGTACTGGCACTCCGGATGGGTGAGCAGTTCTTC
V: TRBV20-1; J: TRBJ2-5; size: .; D: .; CDR3: CSAAGGNQETQYF; DNA: TGCAGTGCTGCAGGGGGGAACCAAGAGACCCAGTACTTC